This T cell receptor beta chain was observed in a study of Graves' ophthalmopathy and Graves' hyperthyroidism. This CDR3 is built from 16 residues. The trim removed 6 bases at V and 0 bases at J, leaving 6 bases unmatched. Germline V gene data show CDR1 as LNHDA and CDR2 as SQIVND (reference sequence). RNA served as the template for amplifying TCR beta CDR3 regions. RT-PCR was first run with HTBI primers, then multiplex PCR in a second round. Each CDR3 protein is one row after TCRdb ran MiXCR on the multiplex PCR reads. The sample yields approximately 1.2 million distinct CDR3 sequences, roughly 35% seen once. Only newly diagnosed hyperthyroidism patients aged 18 to 65, with under 2 months' duration, were enrolled. In this cohort, patients with other autoimmune diseases, uncontrolled infections, pregnancy or lactation were excluded. The sample holds a few counts of this clonotype.

The sequence was obtained from an adult man with Graves' hyperthyroidism. J is TRBJ2-2 and V is TRBV19; 8 positions match TRBD2. Specimen: peripheral blood or thyroid tissue (not recorded which). The CDR3 DNA reads as TGTGCCAGTAGAAAAACTAGCGGATCGAACACCGGGGAGCTGTTTTTT. It codes for CASRKTSGSNTGELFF. The full variable domain, its missing parts supplied by reference TRBV19 and TRBJ2-2, is DGGITQSPKYLFRKEGQNVTLSCEQNLNHDAMYWYRQDPGQGLRLIYYSQIVNDFQKGDIAEGYSVSREKKESFPLTVTSAQKNPTAFYLCASRKTSGSNTGELFFGEGSRLTVL.